Listed below are T cell receptor beta chains from one sample, sequenced in a study of blood T cells in healthy people across ages. TCRdb itself ran the 5' RACE reads through MiXCR, one entry per CDR3 protein. The sample has roughly 1,300,000 distinct CDR3 sequences, 59% seen once; the top ten hold 5.5% to 8%. The sequenced material came from blood. Every receptor here comes from a man aged 18 to 30 in good health. Each CDR3 is given with its conserved first and last residue. The D gene is left open where the match is weak. Rows may omit the clone size; those that give it use once, few, many or a size class.

>TRBV21-1|TRBJ1-5|.|.
CASSKGQGSDQPQHF
TGTGCCAGCAGCAAAGGGCAGGGGAGTGATCAGCCCCAGCATTTT
>TRBV20-1|TRBJ1-2|.|.
CSASLEFGYTF
TGCAGTGCTAGTTTGGAATTTGGCTACACCTTC
>TRBV20-1|TRBJ1-5|few|.
CSAKRVSNQPQHF
TGCAGTGCCAAACGTGTTAGCAATCAGCCCCAGCATTTT
>TRBV10-3|TRBJ2-7|.|.
CASSELSEQYF
TGTGCCAGCAGTGAATTGAGCGAGCAGTACTTC
>TRBV4-1|TRBJ1-4|.|.
CASSGEGQLNEKLFF
TGCGCCAGCAGCGGAGAAGGACAGCTTAATGAAAAACTGTTTTTT
>TRBV4-2|TRBJ2-7|few|TRBD1
CASSQGGQGWEQYF
TGTGCCAGCAGCCAAGGGGGACAGGGTTGGGAGCAGTACTTC
>TRBV14|TRBJ2-6|.|.
CASSQDPFFGANVLTF
TGTGCCAGCAGCCAAGACCCGTTCTTTGGGGCCAACGTCCTGACTTTC
>TRBV20-1|TRBJ2-5|.|.
CSARHTAAGQETQYF
TGCAGTGCTAGACACACTGCGGCAGGGCAAGAGACCCAGTACTTC
>TRBV13|TRBJ2-7|few|.
CASSEKGEQYF
TGTGCCAGCAGCGAGAAGGGCGAGCAGTACTTC
>TRBV15|TRBJ2-7|.|.
CATSRDGAASYEQYF
TGTGCCACCAGCAGAGATGGGGCGGCCTCCTACGAGCAGTACTTC
>TRBV10-1|TRBJ2-2|.|.
CASSEMRTGELFF
TGCGCCAGCAGTGAAATGCGGACCGGGGAGCTGTTTTTT
>TRBV6-2/TRBV6-3|TRBJ2-5|few|TRBD2
CASGGLAEETQYF
TGTGCCAGCGGGGGACTAGCGGAGGAGACCCAGTACTTC
>TRBV6-5|TRBJ1-6|few|TRBD1
CASTPGTANSPLHF
TGTGCCAGCACTCCCGGGACAGCAAATTCACCCCTCCACTTT
>TRBV4-1|TRBJ2-1|.|.
CASSQANGREQFF
TGCGCCAGCAGCCAAGCTAACGGGAGAGAGCAGTTCTTC
>TRBV7-2|TRBJ2-7|few|TRBD1
CASSLRDRGEQYF
TGTGCCAGCAGCTTGAGGGACAGGGGTGAGCAGTACTTC
>TRBV4-3|TRBJ1-2|.|.
CASSLAEGDWGYTF
TGCGCCAGCAGCTTAGCGGAGGGTGACTGGGGCTACACCTTC
>TRBV7-2|TRBJ1-6|once|.
CASSLVGPPNSPLHF
TGTGCCAGCAGCTTAGTTGGTCCTCCCAATTCACCCCTCCACTTT
>TRBV20-1|TRBJ1-5|.|.
CSARSDLQPQHF
TGCAGTGCTAGATCCGACTTGCAGCCCCAGCATTTT
>TRBV5-4|TRBJ2-3|.|.
CASSLELAADTQYF
TGTGCCAGCAGCTTGGAACTAGCTGCAGATACGCAGTATTTT
>TRBV20-1|TRBJ2-2|.|TRBD2
CSAQASGRKTGELFF
TGCAGTGCGCAAGCTAGCGGGAGAAAGACCGGGGAGCTGTTTTTT
>TRBV15|TRBJ1-5|few|.
CATSRQTAGQPQHF
TGTGCCACCAGCAGACAGACGGCGGGTCAGCCCCAGCATTTT
>TRBV9|TRBJ2-5|.|.
CASSPRIRQVQETQYF
TGTGCCAGCAGCCCTCGAATACGGCAGGTACAAGAGACCCAGTACTTC
>TRBV25-1|TRBJ1-6|many|TRBD1
CASSEFQDRGNSPLHF
TGTGCCAGCAGTGAATTCCAGGACAGGGGAAATTCACCCCTCCACTTT
>TRBV10-3|TRBJ2-3|.|.
CAISGDRAADTQYF
TGTGCCATCAGCGGGGACCGTGCCGCAGATACGCAGTATTTT
>TRBV7-8|TRBJ2-1|.|TRBD1
CASSLGQGLGEQFF
TGTGCCAGCAGCTTAGGACAGGGTCTAGGAGAGCAGTTCTTC
>TRBV4-2|TRBJ2-7|.|TRBD1
CASSERDRVWDEQYF
TGTGCCAGCAGTGAACGGGACAGGGTCTGGGACGAGCAGTACTTC
>TRBV29-1|TRBJ2-3|.|.
CSVEAKDGATDTQYF
TGCAGCGTTGAAGCTAAGGACGGAGCCACAGATACGCAGTATTTT
>TRBV4-1|TRBJ1-2|few|TRBD1
CASSQVGTDPYGYTF
TGCGCCAGCAGCCAAGTAGGGACAGACCCCTATGGCTACACCTTC
>TRBV27|TRBJ1-2|.|TRBD1
CASSHRGLSAFDGYTF
TGTGCCAGCAGTCACAGGGGGCTGTCTGCGTTCGATGGCTACACCTTC
>TRBV12-3/TRBV12-4|TRBJ2-3|once|.
CASGSVGADTQYF
TGTGCCAGCGGCAGCGTGGGCGCAGATACGCAGTATTTT
>TRBV12-5|TRBJ2-1|.|.
CASGLEHNEQFF
TGTGCTAGTGGTTTGGAACACAATGAGCAGTTCTTC
>TRBV2|TRBJ2-2|.|TRBD2
CASRVGTSGELFF
TGTGCCAGCAGGGTCGGGACTAGCGGGGAGCTGTTTTTT
>TRBV3-1|TRBJ2-1|.|TRBD2
CASSRSGGAGNEQFF
TGTGCCAGCAGCCGAAGCGGGGGGGCCGGTAATGAGCAGTTCTTC
>TRBV28|TRBJ2-7|.|TRBD1
CASRVTGDMEQYF
TGTGCCAGCAGAGTTACAGGGGACATGGAGCAGTACTTC
>TRBV5-1|TRBJ2-1|.|TRBD2
CASSSWTSGATYNEQFF
TGCGCCAGCAGCTCCTGGACTAGCGGTGCTACCTACAATGAGCAGTTCTTC
>TRBV4-1|TRBJ2-1|once|.
CASSHPGTYNEQFF
TGCGCCAGCAGCCATCCCGGGACCTACAATGAGCAGTTCTTC
>TRBV10-3|TRBJ1-6|few|.
CAISAGGGNSPLHF
TGTGCCATCAGTGCTGGGGGTGGGAATTCACCCCTCCACTTT
>TRBV29-1|TRBJ2-5|.|TRBD2
CSVEEGGFLAGETQYF
TGCAGCGTTGAAGAGGGGGGTTTCCTAGCGGGAGAGACCCAGTACTTC
>TRBV12-3/TRBV12-4|TRBJ1-4|.|.
CASSLAYNEKLFF
TGTGCCAGCAGTCTGGCCTATAATGAAAAACTGTTTTTT
>TRBV5-1|TRBJ2-1|.|TRBD1
CASSPTDRGNEQFF
TGCGCCAGCAGCCCGACGGACAGGGGAAATGAGCAGTTCTTC
>TRBV6-2/TRBV6-3|TRBJ2-3|.|.
CASRPDSTDTQYF
TGTGCCAGCAGACCCGACTCCACAGATACGCAGTATTTT
>TRBV4-2|TRBJ2-1|.|TRBD2
CASSQVLGSGAPSSYNEQFF
TGTGCCAGCAGCCAAGTACTGGGTAGCGGGGCTCCGAGCTCCTACAATGAGCAGTTCTTC
>TRBV20-1|TRBJ2-5|few|.
CSARAGRTGRETQYF
TGCAGTGCTAGAGCGGGGAGGACAGGAAGAGAGACCCAGTACTTC
>TRBV7-9|TRBJ2-7|few|.
CASSWGGISSDEQYF
TGTGCCAGCAGCTGGGGTGGAATTTCCTCTGACGAGCAGTACTTC
>TRBV20-1|TRBJ2-1|few|.
CSARPGGSDEQFF
TGCAGTGCTAGGCCAGGGGGGTCAGATGAGCAGTTCTTC
>TRBV5-5|TRBJ2-7|.|TRBD1
CASSLVIYGTVPYEQYF
TGTGCCAGCAGCTTGGTCATATATGGGACAGTTCCCTACGAGCAGTACTTC
>TRBV15|TRBJ2-7|.|.
CATSREESPYEQYF
TGTGCCACCAGCAGAGAGGAGAGCCCCTACGAGCAGTACTTC
>TRBV9|TRBJ2-1|.|.
CASSVVVGRRGEYNEQFF
TGTGCCAGCAGCGTAGTGGTGGGGAGGAGGGGAGAGTACAATGAGCAGTTCTTC